The clone carrying this T cell receptor beta chain was picked up one time. The record originates from a study of memory CD4+ T cells and cytomegalovirus serostatus. On the study more broadly: Of the healthy Belgian adults, 9 were CMV seropositive and more than 20 seronegative.

The sort gate was single viable CD3+CD4+CD8-CD45RO+ cells for memory CD4+ T cells. CD4+ T cells were isolated by positive magnetic selection. The V and J ends lost 4 bases and 0 bases respectively, with 15 bases between them. Per the germline V gene, CDR1 is MRHNA and CDR2 is SNTAGT. The CDR3 runs 16 residues. Authors' processing steps: Out-of-frame sequences were removed, leaving about 2,300,000 distinct TCRbeta sequences. Sequencing used immunoSEQ multiplex PCR; TCRdb keeps in-frame clones, though not all of them. V and J calls and clone size are copied from that table; D and trimming were computed from the DNA. The sample yields tens of thousands of clones, around 74% seen once.

The sequenced sample was memory CD4+ T cells from blood. This sequence originates from an adult in good health and CMV-seronegative. Some clones in this sample may be carry-over from other donors' samples. The chain carries TRBV6-4 and TRBJ1-2; perhaps TRBD1 as D (6 bases). The CDR3 sequence: CASSVGRGAANYGYTF. The CDR3 nucleotides are TGTGCCAGCAGTGTTGGTAGGGGGGCGGCTAACTATGGCTACACCTTC.